This TCR beta chain was captured by sequencing in a study of beta chain features in type 1 diabetes. Sequencing targeted expressed TCRB transcripts, as all isolated RNA had been reverse transcribed. The table came from immunoSEQ multiplex PCR; TCRdb's copy has only in-frame clones and leaves some out. The sample has just over 600,000 clones, about 14% seen once. Comment on this clone: No antigen is known for it.

About 110 mL of blood, on average, came from one heparinised draw per donor. CD45RO/CCR7/CD25/CD127/CD95/CD27 separated CD4+ naive, central memory, regulatory and stem cell-like memory cells by sorting. General study points: The similarity of naive, central memory and Treg TCRB repertoires appeared greater among patients than among healthy donors.

The receptor was derived from a young man in good health. Sequencing was carried out using naive CD4+ T cells from blood.

The CDR3 protein is CASTTSLFNHEQFF. The CDR3 DNA reads as TGTGCCAGTACTACAAGTTTGTTCAACCATGAGCAGTTCTTC. This chain uses TRBV19 with TRBJ2-1; no clear D. The CDR3 runs to 14 residues. V lost 7 bases, J lost 8 bases, and 18 bases lay in between. CDR1 and CDR2 (germline): LNHDA, SQIVND (reference sequence).